This T cell receptor (beta chain) stems from a study of blood T cell repertoires in COVID-19. Study at large: There were acute and convalescent COVID-19 samples, and they came from the United States, Italy and Spain. From T cells, B-cell-depleted T cells, or PBMCs came the material, which was cDNA or gDNA.

Original processing methods: Estimates of nucleated cell counts were drawn from the amplification of reference gene primers. The protocol was immunoSEQ multiplex PCR, while the TCRdb copy is restricted to in-frame clones and leaves out a portion. Clone size and the V and J calls come from that table; the DNA yielded D and trimming. Of roughly 120,000 clones listed, 70% to 90% are singletons. The junction had 2 bases not matched to a gene; V was cut back by 2 bases and J by 4 bases. CDR3 length equals 15 residues. Germline CDR1 is MNHEY and CDR2 is SMNVEV (reference sequence). This sequence joins TRBV27 and TRBJ2-2; 9 bases match TRBD1. The sample comprised peripheral blood. The TCR was taken from a man in his thirties or forties with acute or convalescent COVID-19. In nucleotides, the CDR3 is TGTGCCAGCAGTTTAGACAGGGGGTCCACCGGGGAGCTGTTTTTT. Amino acids: CASSLDRGSTGELFF.